The entry below gives a single TCR beta chain sequence along with its context. What it recognizes is unknown. The sample belongs to a study of shared clonotypes between healthy human individuals. Whole-study context: CD8 memory received one plate per donor, CD8 naive two, CD4 memory three and CD4 naive three.

General observations from the study: It was only blood that was sampled, and tissue repertoires likely differ.

The method was immunoSEQ multiplex PCR; TCRdb's version includes in-frame clones alone and lacks a portion of them. The repertoire includes 2 million to 2.5 million clones, 85% to 95% of them detected once, and 0.35% to 0.5% sits in the top ten. Trimming cost V 6 bases and J 3 bases, with 12 bases left between them. CDR3 length: 13 residues. Looked up from germline, CDR1 is SQVTM and CDR2 is ANQGSEA. Every donor was a Caucasian adult from Nashville, Tennessee. Sequences were obtained from naive CD4+ T cells from PBMCs. Sample subset: CD45RA+ positively selected. The source is a man aged 18-30 years in good health. Some clones in this sample may be carry-over from other donors' samples. This sequence joins TRBV29-1 and TRBJ1-5, with a tentative D call TRBD1 (6 bases). CDR3 residues: CSVGQNPNQPQHF. CDR3 DNA: TGCAGCGTCGGACAGAACCCCAATCAGCCCCAGCATTTT.